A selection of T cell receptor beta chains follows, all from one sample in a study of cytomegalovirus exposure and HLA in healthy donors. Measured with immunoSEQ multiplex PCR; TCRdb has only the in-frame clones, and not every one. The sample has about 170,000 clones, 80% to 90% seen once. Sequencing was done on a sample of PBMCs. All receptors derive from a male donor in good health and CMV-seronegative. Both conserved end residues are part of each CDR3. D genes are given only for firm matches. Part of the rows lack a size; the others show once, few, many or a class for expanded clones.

CDR3 DNA: TGTGCCACCAGGGACAGGGGCTTGAACACTGAAGCTTTCTTT
CDR3 protein: CATRDRGLNTEAFF
V gene: TRBV27
clone size: once
D gene: TRBD1
J gene: TRBJ1-1

CDR3 DNA: TGCAGCGCAGGGGAGACCCAGTACTTC
CDR3 protein: CSAGETQYF
V gene: TRBV29-1
clone size: .
D gene: .
J gene: TRBJ2-5

CDR3 DNA: TGTGCCAGCAGCTTTGACAGTTACGAAGAGACCCAGTACTTC
CDR3 protein: CASSFDSYEETQYF
V gene: TRBV7-2
clone size: .
D gene: .
J gene: TRBJ2-5

CDR3 DNA: TGTGCTAGCAGCTTAGAAGGTAGCGGGAGGCTGGAGACCCAGTACTTC
CDR3 protein: CASSLEGSGRLETQYF
V gene: TRBV7-7
clone size: .
D gene: TRBD2
J gene: TRBJ2-5

CDR3 DNA: TGCGCCAGCAGCTTGGGACAGGCTACCTACGAGCAGTACTTC
CDR3 protein: CASSLGQATYEQYF
V gene: TRBV5-1
clone size: .
D gene: .
J gene: TRBJ2-7

CDR3 DNA: TGTGCCAGCAGCGTCGGGACAGACACTGGAAACACCATATATTTT
CDR3 protein: CASSVGTDTGNTIYF
V gene: TRBV9
clone size: once
D gene: TRBD1
J gene: TRBJ1-3

CDR3 DNA: TGTGCCAGCAGCCGCCCGGGACTAGCGGGAGCAGATACGCAGTATTTT
CDR3 protein: CASSRPGLAGADTQYF
V gene: TRBV5-4
clone size: once
D gene: TRBD2
J gene: TRBJ2-3

CDR3 DNA: TGTGCCAGCAGTTTAGTTCCTATGACTAGCGCGGAGACCCAGTACTTC
CDR3 protein: CASSLVPMTSAETQYF
V gene: TRBV27
clone size: .
D gene: TRBD2
J gene: TRBJ2-5

CDR3 DNA: TGTGCCAGCAGCTTGGCCGGGGTCCCGAACACTGAAGCTTTCTTT
CDR3 protein: CASSLAGVPNTEAFF
V gene: TRBV5-4
clone size: few
D gene: .
J gene: TRBJ1-1

CDR3 DNA: TGTGCCAGCAGCTTAGGGGCACAGGGGGCGCGAGCTTTCTTT
CDR3 protein: CASSLGAQGARAFF
V gene: TRBV7-2
clone size: .
D gene: TRBD1
J gene: TRBJ1-1

CDR3 DNA: TGTGCCAGCAGTTTAGTAGACAGGGTGAATGGCTACACCTTC
CDR3 protein: CASSLVDRVNGYTF
V gene: TRBV28
clone size: .
D gene: TRBD1
J gene: TRBJ1-2

CDR3 DNA: TGTGCCATCAGTGAGGGACTAGCGACGGAGACCCAGTACTTC
CDR3 protein: CAISEGLATETQYF
V gene: TRBV10-3
clone size: .
D gene: TRBD2
J gene: TRBJ2-5

CDR3 DNA: TGTGCCAGCAGTTTATCGGTGGGGGGGTCGACCTACGAGCAGTACTTC
CDR3 protein: CASSLSVGGSTYEQYF
V gene: TRBV27
clone size: .
D gene: TRBD2
J gene: TRBJ2-7

CDR3 DNA: TGTGCCAGCAGCGAACAACCGGGACTAGAATACTTC
CDR3 protein: CASSEQPGLEYF
V gene: TRBV11-2
clone size: once
D gene: TRBD2
J gene: TRBJ2-7

CDR3 DNA: TGTGCCAGCAGCGATGGCGGGCAGGAGTTCTTC
CDR3 protein: CASSDGGQEFF
V gene: TRBV6-1
clone size: once
D gene: .
J gene: TRBJ2-1

CDR3 DNA: TGCAGCGTTACCAGGCAGGGGGCGTCGGCCGAGCAGTACTTC
CDR3 protein: CSVTRQGASAEQYF
V gene: TRBV29-1
clone size: .
D gene: TRBD1
J gene: TRBJ2-7

CDR3 DNA: TGTGCCAGCAGCGTAGCGTGGGAGGGCTCCTACGAGCAGTACTTC
CDR3 protein: CASSVAWEGSYEQYF
V gene: TRBV9
clone size: .
D gene: TRBD2
J gene: TRBJ2-7

CDR3 DNA: TGCGCCAGCAGCCAATCGCCGGGTAGCGGGGGAAATGAGCAGTTCTTC
CDR3 protein: CASSQSPGSGGNEQFF
V gene: TRBV4-3
clone size: .
D gene: TRBD2
J gene: TRBJ2-1

CDR3 DNA: TGCGCCAGCAGCTCCCGGGACAGGGGGAATCTTTACAATGAGCAGTTCTTC
CDR3 protein: CASSSRDRGNLYNEQFF
V gene: TRBV5-1
clone size: .
D gene: TRBD1
J gene: TRBJ2-1

CDR3 DNA: TGTGCCAGCAGTACCCACAGGGGGCGCTTCTACGAGCAGTACTTC
CDR3 protein: CASSTHRGRFYEQYF
V gene: TRBV28
clone size: .
D gene: TRBD1
J gene: TRBJ2-7

CDR3 DNA: TGCGCCAGCAGCCAAGCGAGGGACAGGGTAACCGGGGAGCTGTTTTTT
CDR3 protein: CASSQARDRVTGELFF
V gene: TRBV4-3
clone size: .
D gene: TRBD1
J gene: TRBJ2-2

CDR3 DNA: TGCGCCAGCAGTGAGTCGACCGGGGGGGCAACTAATGAAAAACTGTTTTTT
CDR3 protein: CASSESTGGATNEKLFF
V gene: TRBV10-2
clone size: .
D gene: .
J gene: TRBJ1-4

CDR3 DNA: TGTGCCAGCAGCTTCGGGTCTCAAGAGACCCAGTACTTC
CDR3 protein: CASSFGSQETQYF
V gene: TRBV7-3
clone size: once
D gene: .
J gene: TRBJ2-5

CDR3 DNA: TGCGCCAGCACCATTAGAAGCTCCTACAATGAGCAGTTCTTC
CDR3 protein: CASTIRSSYNEQFF
V gene: TRBV10-2
clone size: .
D gene: .
J gene: TRBJ2-1

CDR3 DNA: TGTGCCAGCAGCGTAGGAGCGGGTCTCCACGAGCAGTACTTC
CDR3 protein: CASSVGAGLHEQYF
V gene: TRBV9
clone size: .
D gene: .
J gene: TRBJ2-7

CDR3 DNA: TGTGCCAGCAGCCCCCGACCGGGAGATACGCAGTATTTT
CDR3 protein: CASSPRPGDTQYF
V gene: TRBV7-3
clone size: few
D gene: .
J gene: TRBJ2-3

CDR3 DNA: TGTGCCAGCAGCTCGCTCACTGGGACAGGGGGCGCCGGGGAGCTGTTTTTT
CDR3 protein: CASSSLTGTGGAGELFF
V gene: TRBV5-4
clone size: .
D gene: TRBD1
J gene: TRBJ2-2

CDR3 DNA: TGTGCCAGCAGTCACACCGGACAGGTATCCTACGAGCAGTACTTC
CDR3 protein: CASSHTGQVSYEQYF
V gene: TRBV6-6
clone size: few
D gene: TRBD1
J gene: TRBJ2-7

CDR3 DNA: TGCGCCAGCAGCCAAGATTACAGGCAGAACACCGGGGAGCTGTTTTTT
CDR3 protein: CASSQDYRQNTGELFF
V gene: TRBV4-3
clone size: few
D gene: .
J gene: TRBJ2-2

CDR3 DNA: TGTGCCAGCAGTGCCAGGGGCAATCAGCCCCAGCATTTT
CDR3 protein: CASSARGNQPQHF
V gene: TRBV6-1
clone size: .
D gene: .
J gene: TRBJ1-5

CDR3 DNA: TGTGCCAGCAGCTTAGTTCGCGCAGATACGCAGTATTTT
CDR3 protein: CASSLVRADTQYF
V gene: TRBV7-7
clone size: .
D gene: .
J gene: TRBJ2-3

CDR3 DNA: TGCGCCAGCAGCCGAGGGACAGGGTACAATGAAAAACTGTTTTTT
CDR3 protein: CASSRGTGYNEKLFF
V gene: TRBV4-3
clone size: few
D gene: TRBD1
J gene: TRBJ1-4

CDR3 DNA: TGTGCCAGCAGCTTAGCGGGACAGGGGAGAAGGGGCGAGCAGTACTTC
CDR3 protein: CASSLAGQGRRGEQYF
V gene: TRBV7-8
clone size: .
D gene: TRBD1
J gene: TRBJ2-7

CDR3 DNA: TGTGCCACCAGCAGCCATGACAGGGTAGAATACAAGTCTTTCTTT
CDR3 protein: CATSSHDRVEYKSFF
V gene: TRBV15
clone size: once
D gene: TRBD1
J gene: TRBJ1-1

CDR3 DNA: TGTGCCACGACTAGCGGGAGAATCTACGAGCAGTACTTC
CDR3 protein: CATTSGRIYEQYF
V gene: TRBV28
clone size: .
D gene: TRBD2
J gene: TRBJ2-7

CDR3 DNA: TGCAGCGTTGAAGCGGGGTACACAGATACGCAGTATTTT
CDR3 protein: CSVEAGYTDTQYF
V gene: TRBV29-1
clone size: .
D gene: .
J gene: TRBJ2-3

CDR3 DNA: TGTGCCAGCAGGGTGCCGGGGGTAGGTGGTTCACCCCTCCACTTT
CDR3 protein: CASRVPGVGGSPLHF
V gene: TRBV28
clone size: few
D gene: .
J gene: TRBJ1-6

CDR3 DNA: TGTGCCAGCAGCTTAATGGGACAGGGGGATGAGCAGTTCTTC
CDR3 protein: CASSLMGQGDEQFF
V gene: TRBV7-3
clone size: .
D gene: TRBD1
J gene: TRBJ2-1

CDR3 DNA: TGTGCCAGCAGCGTAGACGGACTATGGGGTTCACCCCTCCACTTT
CDR3 protein: CASSVDGLWGSPLHF
V gene: TRBV9
clone size: .
D gene: .
J gene: TRBJ1-6

CDR3 DNA: TGTGCCACTCTCCCCGCGCGGGATTCCTACGAGCAGTACTTC
CDR3 protein: CATLPARDSYEQYF
V gene: TRBV10-3
clone size: .
D gene: .
J gene: TRBJ2-7

CDR3 DNA: TGTGCCAGCAGTGGAGACGCCGCCCTTGGAGGAAACACCATATATTTT
CDR3 protein: CASSGDAALGGNTIYF
V gene: TRBV6-6
clone size: .
D gene: .
J gene: TRBJ1-3

CDR3 DNA: TGTGCCAGCAGCCCGGACAGGGCGTTCACAGATACGCAGTATTTT
CDR3 protein: CASSPDRAFTDTQYF
V gene: TRBV6-1
clone size: .
D gene: TRBD1
J gene: TRBJ2-3

CDR3 DNA: TGTGCCAGCAGTAAACCCGGACAGTTGGCCTACAATGAGCAGTTCTTC
CDR3 protein: CASSKPGQLAYNEQFF
V gene: TRBV27
clone size: .
D gene: .
J gene: TRBJ2-1

CDR3 DNA: TGCGCCAGCAGCCAAGGAGGGACTAGCGGGAGGCTCTCCTACAATGAGCAGTTCTTC
CDR3 protein: CASSQGGTSGRLSYNEQFF
V gene: TRBV4-3
clone size: .
D gene: TRBD2
J gene: TRBJ2-1

CDR3 DNA: TGTGCCAGCAGCCGGGGACTAGCGACCACAGATACGCAGTATTTT
CDR3 protein: CASSRGLATTDTQYF
V gene: TRBV5-8
clone size: once
D gene: TRBD2
J gene: TRBJ2-3

CDR3 DNA: TGTGCCAGCAGTGAAGGGCAGGGTGCAGATACGCAGTATTTT
CDR3 protein: CASSEGQGADTQYF
V gene: TRBV6-1
clone size: .
D gene: .
J gene: TRBJ2-3

CDR3 DNA: TGTGCCAGCAGCTCACACCAGGAGACCCAGTACTTC
CDR3 protein: CASSSHQETQYF
V gene: TRBV7-2
clone size: .
D gene: .
J gene: TRBJ2-5

CDR3 DNA: TGTGCCAGCAGCAAAGTCCCCACAGGGGGCGATGAAAAACTGTTTTTT
CDR3 protein: CASSKVPTGGDEKLFF
V gene: TRBV21-1
clone size: few
D gene: .
J gene: TRBJ1-4

CDR3 DNA: TGTGCCAGCAGCTTAGCCCGGGTGGGAGCCAAAAACATTCAGTACTTC
CDR3 protein: CASSLARVGAKNIQYF
V gene: TRBV7-8
clone size: .
D gene: .
J gene: TRBJ2-4

CDR3 DNA: TGTGCCAGCAGTCGGGGGGCGAGCTATGGCTACACCTTC
CDR3 protein: CASSRGASYGYTF
V gene: TRBV6-1
clone size: .
D gene: .
J gene: TRBJ1-2

CDR3 DNA: TGCGCCAGCAGTGGTCAGGGGGCGAACTACGAGCAGTACTTC
CDR3 protein: CASSGQGANYEQYF
V gene: TRBV5-1
clone size: .
D gene: TRBD1
J gene: TRBJ2-7

CDR3 DNA: TGTGCCAGCAGCCAATTACCCCGGGTGACCGGGGAGCTGTTTTTT
CDR3 protein: CASSQLPRVTGELFF
V gene: TRBV28
clone size: .
D gene: .
J gene: TRBJ2-2

CDR3 DNA: TGCGCCAGCAGCTTGGCCCCCGCTAGACCAGACCCAGATACGCAGTATTTT
CDR3 protein: CASSLAPARPDPDTQYF
V gene: TRBV5-1
clone size: .
D gene: .
J gene: TRBJ2-3